These 5 T cell receptor beta chains were sequenced from one sample in a study of cytomegalovirus exposure and HLA in healthy donors. The study ran its PCR with 60 Vbeta and 13 Jbeta primers. TCRdb's table, derived via immunoSEQ multiplex PCR, lists solely in-frame clones and lacks some. The sample shows around 140,000 clones, roughly 79% of them seen only once. The specimen was PBMCs. The receptors come from a woman aged 55-70 years in good health and CMV-seropositive.

The chain combines TRBV4-1 with TRBJ2-3, with TRBD2 identical over 10 bases. Losses at the gene ends were 0 bases for V and 2 bases for J; bases not matched to a gene: 5. This CDR3 has 17 residues. Germline lookup yields CDR1 MGHRA and CDR2 YSYEKL. CDR3 protein: CASSQDVSGRITDTQYF. In DNA, the CDR3 is TGCGCCAGCAGCCAAGATGTTAGCGGGAGGATCACAGATACGCAGTATTTT.

The chain joins TRBV27 to TRBJ2-1; TRBD1 might be the D (6 bases). The ends were cut back, 4 bases at V and 8 bases at J, with 9 bases in the middle. CDR1 is MNHEY and CDR2 is SMNVEV in the germline V gene (reference sequence). The length of the CDR3 is 12 residues. This CDR3 is CASSYRVDEQFF. In nucleotides, the CDR3 is TGTGCCAGCAGTTACAGGGTCGATGAGCAGTTCTTC.

The chain carries TRBV25-1 and TRBJ1-4; D perhaps matches TRBD1 (5 bases). The CDR3 sequence is 15 residues long. Trimming took 5 bases from V and 8 from J, leaving 18 bases between them. Germline CDR1 reads MGHDK; CDR2 reads SYGVNS. Here the CDR3 DNA reads TGTGCCAGCAGTTATGGCGCAGGGTTGTTAGAAAAACTGTTTTTT. Amino acids: CASSYGAGLLEKLFF.

This sequence joins TRBV5-6 and TRBJ2-5; 8 nucleotides align to TRBD2. The trim removed 2 bases at V and 4 bases at J, leaving 13 bases unmatched. Germline V gives CDR1 SGHDT, CDR2 YYEEEE. This CDR3 has 17 residues. The CDR3 is CASSFDTTSGGGETQYF. CDR3 bases: TGTGCCAGCAGCTTTGATACCACTAGCGGAGGGGGAGAGACCCAGTACTTC. Full variable domain (rest looked up from reference TRBV5-6 and TRBJ2-5): DAGVTQSPTHLIKTRGQQVTLRCSPKSGHDTVSWYQQALGQGPQFIFQYYEEEERQRGNFPDRFSGHQFPNYSSELNVNALLLGDSALYLCASSFDTTSGGGETQYFGPGTRLLVL.

V usage is TRBV18 and J usage is TRBJ2-7; TRBD1 aligns across 8 bases. Germline trimming cut 1 base from V and 4 bases from J; bases unmatched to any gene: 6. The CDR3 is 15 amino acids. CDR1 KGHSH and CDR2 LQKENI come from the germline V gene. The CDR3 DNA reads as TGTGCCAGCTCACCACGACAGGGGAGAAGTTACGAGCAGTACTTC. Translated, it gives CASSPRQGRSYEQYF. Looking up the rest from reference TRBV18 and TRBJ2-7 gives the full variable domain: NAGVMQNPRHLVRRRGQEARLRCSPMKGHSHVYWYRQLPEEGLKFMVYLQKENIIDESGMPKERFSAEFPKEGPSILRIQQVVRGDSAAYFCASSPRQGRSYEQYFGPGTRLTVT.